The 18 T cell receptor beta chains in this list originate from one sample, sequenced in a study of T cells in Graves' hyperthyroidism and ophthalmopathy. RNA transcripts were the template for amplifying TCR beta CDR3 regions. A first-round RT-PCR of the TCR CDR3 used the HTBI primer set. MiXCR, applied by TCRdb to the multiplex PCR reads, yields one record per CDR3 protein. The data show around 700,000 distinct CDR3 sequences, about a third seen once. Sequenced input: blood. These receptors were obtained from a woman aged 40-49 years with Graves' hyperthyroidism.

The chain recombines TRBV20-1 with TRBJ2-7; 9 nucleotides line up with TRBD2. CDR3 size: 13 residues. CDR1 and CDR2 from the germline V gene are DFQATT and SNEGSKA (reference sequence). J was trimmed by 1 base and V by 3 bases; bases with no gene match: 1. The CDR3 DNA is TGCAGTGCTAGTAGCGGGAGATCCTACGAGCAGTACTTC. Translating it yields CSASSGRSYEQYF.

The sample holds many counts of this clonotype. The chain links TRBV7-9 to TRBJ1-2; D unclear. The V gene lost 4 bases and the J gene lost 4 bases, with 7 bases spanning the gap. Germline V lookup: CDR1 SEHNR, CDR2 FQNEAQ (reference sequence). CDR3 length equals 12 residues. This CDR3 is CASSSVAYGYTF. The CDR3, as DNA: TGTGCCAGCAGCTCTGTCGCCTATGGCTACACCTTC. Looking up the rest from reference TRBV7-9 and TRBJ1-2 gives the full variable domain: DTGVSQNPRHKITKRGQNVTFRCDPISEHNRLYWYRQTLGQGPEFLTYFQNEAQLEKSRLLSDRFSAERPKGSFSTLEIQRTEQGDSAMYLCASSSVAYGYTFGSGTRLTVV.

This clonotype appeared a few times. V usage is TRBV4-3 and J usage is TRBJ2-7, with 9 bases fitting TRBD1. Germline V gives CDR1 LGHNA, CDR2 YSLEER. The CDR3 totals 15 residues. The trim removed 0 bases at V and 3 bases at J, leaving 3 bases unmatched. This CDR3 reads CASSQEGGQGYEQYF. The CDR3 region has the DNA TGCGCCAGCAGCCAAGAAGGGGGACAGGGCTACGAGCAGTACTTC.

This clonotype was found a few times. The V and J genes are TRBV2 and TRBJ2-7; 7 nucleotides align to TRBD1. The CDR3 sequence is 13 residues long. The ends lost 10 bases at V and 6 bases at J; junction bases unmatched: 12. From germline, CDR1 is SNHLY and CDR2 FYNNEI. The CDR3 DNA reads as TGTGCCACCCAGGGGGAACAGGCCCTCGAGCAGTACTTC. Protein product: CATQGEQALEQYF.

The rearrangement uses TRBV2 and TRBJ2-7, with a tentative D call TRBD2 (5 bases). The germline CDR1 and CDR2 sequences are SNHLY and FYNNEI. This CDR3 region has 13 residues. Trimming took 6 bases from V and 6 from J, leaving 15 bases between them. In DNA, the CDR3 is TGTGCCAGCAGCCGCGGAGGACGGCTCGAGCAGTACTTC. Translating gives CASSRGGRLEQYF.

Concerning this clonotype: Since a much larger clone is just one base distant, this may be a read error. The CDR3 carries no conserved terminal phenylalanine or tryptophan, so it likely arises from a read error. This chain joins TRBV7-2 and TRBJ1-2, with TRBD1 as a possible D gene (5 bases). Trimming removed 7 bases from V and 4 bases from J, with 22 bases in between. The germline V gene encodes CDR1 SGHTA and CDR2 FQGNSA. This CDR3 comprises 16 residues. The CDR3 region is CASTPGGNPPGYGYTY. For the CDR3, the DNA is TGTGCCAGCACTCCGGGGGGAAACCCTCCTGGCTATGGCTACACCTAC.

This clonotype has just a few counts. This chain uses TRBV30 with TRBJ1-5, with 7 bases lining up with TRBD1. Germline CDR1 is GTSNPN and CDR2 is SVGIG (reference sequence). CDR3 length equals 13 residues. The V segment lost 2 bases and the J segment 11 bases; nucleotides outside the gene matches: 9. CDR3 sequence reads: CAWSTTGTRAQHF. The CDR3 DNA reads as TGTGCCTGGAGTACGACAGGGACCAGGGCCCAGCATTTT.

Concerning this clonotype: A junction boundary mismatches the germline segment, possibly from a read error. This chain links TRBV10-3 with TRBJ1-1; tentative D call: TRBD1 (5 bases). CDR1 and CDR2 (germline): ENHRY, SYGVKD. The length of the CDR3 is 17 residues. The CDR3 region is CASSYRGGGSMDTEAFF. The CDR3 DNA reads as TGTGCCAGCAGTTACCGGGGGGGTGGTAGCATGGACACTGAAGCTTTCTTT.

J is TRBJ1-2 and V is TRBV20-1; 11 bases align to TRBD1. Germline CDR1 is DFQATT and CDR2 is SNEGSKA (reference sequence). There are 19 residues in the CDR3. V dropped 4 bases and J dropped 0; count of bases not matched to a gene: 16. CDR3 residues: CSAIYDYRDRGTTNYGYTF. CDR3 nucleotide sequence: TGCAGTGCTATTTACGACTATAGGGACAGGGGGACCACTAACTATGGCTACACCTTC.

As concerns this clonotype: A clone one base away is much larger, so this may be a read error. The rearrangement links TRBV19 to TRBJ1-2; D perhaps matches TRBD1 (5 bases). The germline V gene encodes CDR1 LNHDA and CDR2 SQIVND (reference sequence). V was shortened by 7 bases and J by 5 bases, with 20 bases between the two germline ends. The CDR3 has 15 amino acids. CDR3 DNA: TGTGCCAGTACCCCGATTGCCGACAGATTATATGGCTACACCTTC. Translating it yields CASTPIADRLYGYTF.

This clonotype was observed a few times. The gene calls are TRBV7-2 and TRBJ2-2; TRBD1 aligns across 10 bases. The V gene's germline CDR1 is SGHTA and CDR2 FQGNSA. This CDR3 spans 16 amino acids. The junction had 8 bases not matched to a gene; V was cut back by 6 bases and J by 4 bases. The CDR3, as DNA: TGTGCCAGCAGTCGGCCCCGGGACAGGGGCACCGGGGAGCTGTTTTTT. Translation gives CASSRPRDRGTGELFF.

This clonotype was counted at least ten times. CDR3 sequence reads: CASSLHSGRTYEQYF. DNA of the CDR3: TGTGCCAGCAGCTTACATAGCGGGAGAACCTACGAGCAGTACTTC. This chain joins TRBV7-2 and TRBJ2-7; 9 bases are shared with TRBD2. The CDR3 has 15 amino acids. Germline assignment: CDR1 SGHTA and CDR2 FQGNSA. V dropped 2 bases and J dropped 2; count of bases not matched to a gene: 4.

This clonotype was seen just once. This sequence joins TRBV24-1 and TRBJ2-7, with 9 nucleotides matching TRBD1. The J call may be in error: the DNA end matches TRBJ2-1 better. Per germline, CDR1 KGHDR and CDR2 SFDVKD. The CDR3 extends over 14 amino acids. DNA of the CDR3: TGTGCCACCAGTGCGGGACAGGGTTTAGGTGAGCAGTTCTTC. It codes for CATSAGQGLGEQFF.

The chain joins TRBV10-3 to TRBJ2-2, with 13 bases matching TRBD2. The CDR3 extends over 17 amino acids. The germline CDR1 and CDR2 sequences are ENHRY and SYGVKD. With V trimmed by 4 bases and J by 0 bases, 2 bases remained unmatched. The CDR3 DNA reads TGTGCCATCAGTGGACTAGCGGGAGGCGCGAACACCGGGGAGCTGTTTTTT. As protein: CAISGLAGGANTGELFF.

At least ten counts were recorded for this clonotype. The rearrangement joins TRBV9 to TRBJ2-7; weak D call: TRBD1 (5 bases). Per the germline V gene, CDR1 is SGDLS and CDR2 is YYNGEE. Trimming stripped 3 bases from V and 1 base from J, with 8 bases between. This CDR3 contains 13 residues. CDR3 sequence: CASSEGPSYEQYF. In DNA, the CDR3 is TGTGCCAGCAGCGAGGGGCCTTCCTACGAGCAGTACTTC. Full variable domain (missing parts from reference TRBV9 and TRBJ2-7): DSGVTQTPKHLITATGQRVTLRCSPRSGDLSVYWYQQSLDQGLQFLIQYYNGEERAKGNILERFSAQQFPDLHSELNLSSLELGDSALYFCASSEGPSYEQYFGPGTRLTVT.

On this clonotype: It may be a read error: a sequence one base away is much more abundant. The CDR3 coding sequence is TGCAGTGCTAGAGATCTAGCGGGAGAGGGGGAGACCCAGTACTTC. Its protein is CSARDLAGEGETQYF. The chain recombines TRBV20-1 with TRBJ2-5, with 10 positions matching TRBD2. Trimming took 0 bases from V and 5 from J; bases not matched to a gene: 6. Germline CDR1 and CDR2: DFQATT and SNEGSKA (reference sequence). The CDR3 loop spans 15 amino acids.

The rearrangement uses TRBV10-3 and TRBJ2-5; TRBD2 matches 8 bases. CDR1 and CDR2 (germline): ENHRY, SYGVKD. The CDR3 has 14 residues. Trimming removed 4 bases from V and 9 bases from J; junction bases left unmatched: 10. CDR3 loop: CAISGASGLEAQYF. The CDR3 DNA follows: TGTGCCATCAGTGGGGCTAGCGGGCTTGAGGCCCAGTACTTC.

This clonotype occurred many times. CDR3 nucleotides: TGCAGCGCCAAGGGTTGGGGAAACACCGGGGAGCTGTTTTTT. This codes for CSAKGWGNTGELFF. The chain joins TRBV29-1 to TRBJ2-2, with D hard to call. The CDR3 runs 14 residues. V dropped 7 bases and J dropped 2 bases, with 14 bases sitting between them. Germline V CDR1 and CDR2: SQVTM, ANQGSEA.